The 15 T cell receptor beta chains in this list originate from one sample, sequenced in a study of T-cell memory formation after mild COVID-19 (dated by TCRdb to 2020 to 2023). Library preparation employed 5' RACE. The listed sequencing device is Illumina NovaSeq 6000. Starting from the raw public reads, TCRdb applied fastp trimming at Q25, assembled clones with MiXCR and retained in-frame beta chains. Rows merge per CDR3 protein into single entries with the most common DNA and genes. This sample is represented by about 320,000 distinct CDR3 sequences; over 11% of them were singletons. Around 20% of the sample goes to the ten largest clones. The sample consisted of PBMCs or a T cell subset sorted from them (not recorded which). All receptors come from a young man who had mild COVID-19 (a few samples of this study predate the infection). The sample titles of this study are shuffled in the database, so cell type and time point are left out; the donor was told from shared clones.

This clonotype was seen a handful of times. The chain recombines TRBV12-5 with TRBJ1-1; D is unresolved. In germline, CDR1 is LGHNT, CDR2 FRNRAP. This CDR3 is 12 amino acids long. V lost 9 bases and J lost 1, with 9 bases in between. CDR3 in DNA: TGTGCTAGGCCTCAGCGGAACACTGAAGCTTTCTTT. Its protein product is CARPQRNTEAFF. Supplemented by reference TRBV12-5 and TRBJ1-1, the full variable domain reads DARVTQTPRHKVTEMGQEVTMRCQPILGHNTVFWYRQTMMQGLELLAYFRNRAPLDDSGMPKDRFSAEMPDATLATLKIQPSEPRDSAVYFCARPQRNTEAFFGQGTRLTVV.

In the case of this clonotype: The junction differs from germline at one of its ends, possibly a read error. The rearrangement links TRBV18 to TRBJ1-5, with D perhaps TRBD1 (6 bases). This CDR3 region has 16 residues. Germline V gene data show CDR1 as KGHSH and CDR2 as LQKENI. The CDR3 region has the DNA TGTGCCAGCTCACCCCAGGGGCCCGATAGCAATCAGCCCCAGAATTTT. Residues: CASSPQGPDSNQPQNF.

The sample holds a few counts of this clonotype. The chain couples TRBV7-9 to TRBJ2-1; either TRBD1 or TRBD2 may fit D (5 bases each). CDR3 length: 13 amino acids. Trimming shortened V by 5 bases and J by 10 bases, and 15 bases separated the two germline ends. From germline, CDR1 is SEHNR and CDR2 FQNEAQ (reference sequence). The CDR3 region has the DNA TGTGCCAGCAGCGCCACCGGGGCCAGAGAGCAGTTCTTC. Its protein product is CASSATGAREQFF.

This clonotype was observed a single time. J is TRBJ1-1 and V is TRBV5-1; 12 nucleotides align to TRBD1. This CDR3 region has 16 residues. V shed 3 bases, J shed 0 bases, and the junction held 3 bases outside the gene matches. Per germline, CDR1 SGHRS and CDR2 YFSETQ. Written as DNA, the CDR3 is TGCGCCAGCAGCTGGGGACAGGGGGCCCTGAACACTGAAGCTTTCTTT. Its protein product is CASSWGQGALNTEAFF.

The gene calls are TRBV9 and TRBJ2-3; D call uncertain. The CDR3 sequence is 13 residues long. The germline CDR1 and CDR2 sequences are SGDLS and YYNGEE. V lost 2 bases and J lost 2, with 6 bases in between. The CDR3 loop is CASSVGPTDTQYF. The CDR3, as DNA: TGTGCCAGCAGCGTCGGGCCCACAGATACGCAGTATTTT.

The V gene is TRBV28, the J gene TRBJ1-1; 8 nucleotides align to TRBD1. This CDR3 is 15 amino acids long. J lost 5 bases, V lost 7 bases, and 12 bases had no gene match. Germline CDR1 is MDHEN and CDR2 is SYDVKM. The CDR3 is CASTLPTTGVTEAFF. The CDR3 DNA follows: TGTGCCAGCACCCTACCGACGACAGGGGTTACTGAAGCTTTCTTT.

The genes are TRBV5-1 and TRBJ2-4, with D maybe TRBD2 (6 bases). This CDR3 comprises 16 residues. Germline loops: CDR1 SGHRS, CDR2 YFSETQ. V lost 4 bases, J lost 3 bases, and 17 bases lay in between. CDR3 sequence (DNA): TGCGCCAGCAGCCCGGAGGGATTCAGGGTCAAAAACATTCAGTACTTC. This sequence encodes CASSPEGFRVKNIQYF.

The chain combines TRBV11-1 with TRBJ2-1; TRBD2 matches 9 bases. The germline CDR1 and CDR2 sequences are SGHAT and FQDESV (reference sequence). The CDR3 contains 13 residues. With 5 bases clipped from V and 8 bases from J, the junction kept 4 bases outside the gene matches. The CDR3 reads CASSDRTSDEQFF. The CDR3 nucleotides read TGTGCCAGCAGCGATAGGACTAGCGATGAGCAGTTCTTC.

This clonotype appeared a few times. This chain links TRBV27 with TRBJ2-2; maybe TRBD2 (5 bases). V lost 3 bases to trimming and J lost 7 bases, with 9 bases between them. The CDR3 has 13 residues. The V gene's germline CDR1 is MNHEY and CDR2 SMNVEV (reference sequence). The CDR3 spells CASSFRTGGELFF. CDR3 DNA: TGTGCCAGCAGTTTCAGGACTGGCGGGGAGCTGTTTTTT.

This clonotype was seen a few times. The CDR3 DNA reads TGTGCCAGCAGCTATTCCGGGACAGCCATGAGCTCCTATAATTCACCCCTCCACTTT. Residues: CASSYSGTAMSSYNSPLHF. The rearrangement links TRBV7-9 to TRBJ1-6; 7 bases are a match to TRBD1. The ends lost 4 bases at V and 0 bases at J; junction bases unmatched: 12. In germline, CDR1 is SEHNR, CDR2 FQNEAQ (reference sequence). The CDR3 is made up of 19 amino acids.

This clonotype was recorded only once. A much larger clone differs by one base, so this may be a read error. The chain joins TRBV24-1 to TRBJ1-2, with a tentative D call TRBD1 (5 bases). Trimming took off 7 bases at V and 7 bases at J, with 15 bases between the two ends. Germline CDR1 and CDR2: KGHDR and SFDVKD. The CDR3 has 13 amino acids. The DNA for the CDR3 is TGTGCCACCAGAGACAGAGGAGCAGGTGGCTACACCTTC. This gives the protein CATRDRGAGGYTF.

This clonotype was seen a few times. The V gene is TRBV9, the J gene TRBJ2-5, with D possibly matching TRBD2 (5 bases). This CDR3 spans 14 amino acids. Germline CDR1 SGDLS, CDR2 YYNGEE. V was trimmed by 4 bases and J by 4 bases, leaving 14 bases between them. The chain's CDR3 is CASSREGSGETQYF. CDR3 bases: TGTGCCAGCAGCCGGGAAGGAAGCGGAGAGACCCAGTACTTC.

This rearrangement joins TRBV5-1 to TRBJ2-6, with D uncertain. The CDR3 is 15 amino acids. Between the trimmed V and J ends, which lost 3 bases and 3 bases, there was a span of 10 bases. The germline gives CDR1 SGHRS, CDR2 YFSETQ. This CDR3 is CASSSNSNGANVLTF. The DNA for the CDR3 is TGCGCCAGCAGCTCGAACTCGAATGGGGCCAACGTCCTGACTTTC.

This clonotype was detected ten times or more. J is TRBJ2-2 and V is TRBV4-1; 7 bases map to TRBD1. V gave up 0 bases and J gave up 3 bases; unmatched junction bases: 7. Per the germline V gene, CDR1 is MGHRA and CDR2 is YSYEKL. This CDR3 has 17 amino acids. The CDR3 DNA is TGCGCCAGCAGCCAAGAGAAGGGGGCAGTTTACACCGGGGAGCTGTTTTTT. Encoded protein: CASSQEKGAVYTGELFF.

The genes are TRBV7-9 and TRBJ2-7; D unresolved. Trimming took 3 bases from V and 7 from J, leaving 7 bases between them. This CDR3 comprises 11 residues. Germline values: CDR1 SEHNR, CDR2 FQNEAQ (reference sequence). The CDR3 sequence is CASSFDVEQYF. CDR3 coding DNA: TGTGCCAGCAGCTTTGATGTAGAGCAGTACTTC.